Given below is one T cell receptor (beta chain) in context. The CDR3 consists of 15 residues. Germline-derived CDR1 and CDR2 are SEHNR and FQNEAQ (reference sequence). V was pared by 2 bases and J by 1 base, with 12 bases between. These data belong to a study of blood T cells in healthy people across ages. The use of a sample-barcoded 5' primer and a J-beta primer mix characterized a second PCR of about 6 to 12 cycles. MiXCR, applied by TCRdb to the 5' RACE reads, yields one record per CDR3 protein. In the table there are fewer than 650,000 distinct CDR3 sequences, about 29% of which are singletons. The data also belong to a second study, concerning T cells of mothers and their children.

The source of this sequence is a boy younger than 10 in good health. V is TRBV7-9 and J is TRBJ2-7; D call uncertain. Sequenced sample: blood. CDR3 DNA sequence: TGTGCCAGCAGCTTAAGCAGCGACGCTTCCTACGAGCAGTACTTC. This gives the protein CASSLSSDASYEQYF.